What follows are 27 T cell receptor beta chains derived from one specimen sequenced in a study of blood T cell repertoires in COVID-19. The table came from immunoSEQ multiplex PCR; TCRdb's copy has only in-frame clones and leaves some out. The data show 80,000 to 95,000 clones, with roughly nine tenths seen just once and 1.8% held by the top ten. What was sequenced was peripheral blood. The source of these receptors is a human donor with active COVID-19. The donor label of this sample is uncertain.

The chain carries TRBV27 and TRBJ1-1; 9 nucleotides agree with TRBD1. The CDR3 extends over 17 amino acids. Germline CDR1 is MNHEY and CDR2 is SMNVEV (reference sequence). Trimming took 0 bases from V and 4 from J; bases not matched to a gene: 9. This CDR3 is CASSLSVAGGQGTEAFF. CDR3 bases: TGTGCCAGCAGTTTATCGGTGGCTGGGGGACAGGGCACTGAAGCTTTCTTT.

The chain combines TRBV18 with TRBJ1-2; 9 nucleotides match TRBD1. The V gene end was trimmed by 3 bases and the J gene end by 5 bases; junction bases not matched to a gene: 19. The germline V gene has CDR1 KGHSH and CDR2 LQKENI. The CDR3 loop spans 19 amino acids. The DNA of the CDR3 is TGTGCCAGCTCACCTTCTTTTCGGACAGGGGTTCCGGTGGGGTATGGCTACACCTTC. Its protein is CASSPSFRTGVPVGYGYTF.

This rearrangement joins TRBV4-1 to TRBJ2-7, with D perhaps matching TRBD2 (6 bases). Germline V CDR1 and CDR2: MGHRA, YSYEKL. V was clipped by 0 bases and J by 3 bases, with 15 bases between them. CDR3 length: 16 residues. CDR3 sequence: CASSQEGGGLNYEQYF. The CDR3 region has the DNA TGCGCCAGCAGCCAAGAGGGCGGAGGGCTAAACTACGAGCAGTACTTC.

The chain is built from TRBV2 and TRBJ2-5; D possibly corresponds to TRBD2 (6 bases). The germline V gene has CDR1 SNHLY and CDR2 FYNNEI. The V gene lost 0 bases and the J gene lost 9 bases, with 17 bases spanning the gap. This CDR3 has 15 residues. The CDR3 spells CASSEALGRGEAQYF. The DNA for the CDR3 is TGTGCCAGCAGTGAAGCGCTCGGGAGAGGGGAGGCCCAGTACTTC. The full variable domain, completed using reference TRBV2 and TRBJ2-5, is EPEVTQTPSHQVTQMGQEVILRCVPISNHLYFYWYRQILGQKVEFLVSFYNNEISEKSEIFDDQFSVERPDGSNFTLKIRSTKLEDSAMYFCASSEALGRGEAQYFGPGTRLLVL.

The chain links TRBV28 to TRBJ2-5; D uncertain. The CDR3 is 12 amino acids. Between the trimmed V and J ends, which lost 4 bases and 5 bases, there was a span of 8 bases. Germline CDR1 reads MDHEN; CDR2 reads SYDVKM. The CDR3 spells CASSSPRETQYF. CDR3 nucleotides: TGTGCCAGCAGTTCCCCCAGGGAGACCCAGTACTTC.

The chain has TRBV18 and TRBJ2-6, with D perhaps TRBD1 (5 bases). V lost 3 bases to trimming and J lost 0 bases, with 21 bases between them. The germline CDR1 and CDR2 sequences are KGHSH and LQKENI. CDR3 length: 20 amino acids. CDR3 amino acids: CASSPLGGGARSSGANVLTF. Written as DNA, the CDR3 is TGTGCCAGCTCACCCCTCGGTGGTGGGGCTAGGTCCTCTGGGGCCAACGTCCTGACTTTC.

The CDR3 region has the DNA TGTGCCACCAGTGAGCCTAGTCTAGGTAAAGAGACCCAGTACTTC. It yields the protein CATSEPSLGKETQYF. The V gene is TRBV24-1, the J gene TRBJ2-5; D unresolved. Germline values: CDR1 KGHDR, CDR2 SFDVKD. The ends were cut back, 4 bases at V and 3 bases at J, with 14 bases in the middle. CDR3 length: 15 residues.

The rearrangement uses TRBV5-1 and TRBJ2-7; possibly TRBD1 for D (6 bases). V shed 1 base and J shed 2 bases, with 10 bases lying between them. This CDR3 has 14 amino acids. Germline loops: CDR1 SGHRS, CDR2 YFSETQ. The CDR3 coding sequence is TGCGCCAGCAGCTTGACGACAGGTACCTACGAGCAGTACTTC. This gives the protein CASSLTTGTYEQYF. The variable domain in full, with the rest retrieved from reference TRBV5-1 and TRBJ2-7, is KAGVTQTPRYLIKTRGQQVTLSCSPISGHRSVSWYQQTPGQGLQFLFEYFSETQRNKGNFPGRFSGRQFSNSRSEMNVSTLELGDSALYLCASSLTTGTYEQYFGPGTRLTVT.

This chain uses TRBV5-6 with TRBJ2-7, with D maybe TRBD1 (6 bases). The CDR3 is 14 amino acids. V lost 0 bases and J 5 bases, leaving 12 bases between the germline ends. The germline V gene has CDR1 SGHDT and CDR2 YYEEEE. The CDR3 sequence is CASSLVTGNHEQYF. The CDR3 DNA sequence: TGTGCCAGCAGCTTGGTTACAGGGAACCACGAGCAGTACTTC.

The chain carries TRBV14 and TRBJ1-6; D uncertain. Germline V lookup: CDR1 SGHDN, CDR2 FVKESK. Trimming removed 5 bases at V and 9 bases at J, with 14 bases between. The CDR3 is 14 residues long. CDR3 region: CASSTHHGGSPLHF. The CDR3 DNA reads TGTGCCAGCAGCACCCATCACGGCGGTTCACCCCTCCACTTT.

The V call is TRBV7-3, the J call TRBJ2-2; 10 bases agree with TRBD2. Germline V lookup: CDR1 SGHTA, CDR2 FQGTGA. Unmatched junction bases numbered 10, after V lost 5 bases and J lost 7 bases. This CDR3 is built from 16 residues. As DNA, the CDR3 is TGTGCCAGCAGCCTGAGCGGGGGGGCGAGCCGCGGGGAGCTGTTTTTT. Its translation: CASSLSGGASRGELFF.

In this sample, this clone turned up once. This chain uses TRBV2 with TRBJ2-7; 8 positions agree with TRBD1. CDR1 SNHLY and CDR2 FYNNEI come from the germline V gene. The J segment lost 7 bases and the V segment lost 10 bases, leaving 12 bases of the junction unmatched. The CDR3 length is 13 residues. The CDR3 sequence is CATTGTGETEQYF. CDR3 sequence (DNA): TGTGCCACCACCGGGACAGGAGAAACAGAGCAGTACTTC.

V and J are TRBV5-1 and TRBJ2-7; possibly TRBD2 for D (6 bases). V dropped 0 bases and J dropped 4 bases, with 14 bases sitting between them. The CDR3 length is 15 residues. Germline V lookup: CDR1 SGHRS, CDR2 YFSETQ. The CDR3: CASSLVSGGDYEQYF. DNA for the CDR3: TGCGCCAGCAGCTTGGTATCCGGGGGAGATTACGAGCAGTACTTC.

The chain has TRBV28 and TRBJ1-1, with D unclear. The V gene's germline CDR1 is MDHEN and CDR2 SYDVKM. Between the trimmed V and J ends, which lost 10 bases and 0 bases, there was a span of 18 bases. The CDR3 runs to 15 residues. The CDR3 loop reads CATISPGTLNTEAFF. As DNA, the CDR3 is TGTGCCACCATCTCCCCTGGTACTTTGAACACTGAAGCTTTCTTT.

CDR3 coding DNA: TGCGCCAGCGCGGGGACTAGCGGGGACTACGAGCAGTACTTC. It is translated as CASAGTSGDYEQYF. The chain recombines TRBV5-1 with TRBJ2-7, with TRBD2 identical over 13 bases. Germline CDR1 and CDR2: SGHRS and YFSETQ. The CDR3 has 14 residues. V lost 7 bases and J lost 3; bases outside the gene matches: 4. The full variable domain, in which reference TRBV5-1 and TRBJ2-7 provide the parts outside the CDR3, is KAGVTQTPRYLIKTRGQQVTLSCSPISGHRSVSWYQQTPGQGLQFLFEYFSETQRNKGNFPGRFSGRQFSNSRSEMNVSTLELGDSALYLCASAGTSGDYEQYFGPGTRLTVT.

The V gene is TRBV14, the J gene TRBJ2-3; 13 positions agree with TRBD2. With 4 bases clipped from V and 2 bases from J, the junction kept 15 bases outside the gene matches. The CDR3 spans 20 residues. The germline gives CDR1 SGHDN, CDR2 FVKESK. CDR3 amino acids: CASSRHRIRLAGGNTDTQYF. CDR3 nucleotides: TGTGCCAGCAGCCGGCACCGAATAAGACTAGCGGGGGGAAACACAGATACGCAGTATTTT.

The CDR3 sequence is CASSVTGTSNTEAFF. The CDR3 DNA reads TGTGCCAGCAGCGTGACCGGGACAAGCAACACTGAAGCTTTCTTT. This chain uses TRBV9 with TRBJ1-1, with a possible D match to TRBD1 (6 bases). Trimming cost V 2 bases and J 2 bases, with 13 bases left between them. This CDR3 region has 15 residues. Germline assignment: CDR1 SGDLS and CDR2 YYNGEE.

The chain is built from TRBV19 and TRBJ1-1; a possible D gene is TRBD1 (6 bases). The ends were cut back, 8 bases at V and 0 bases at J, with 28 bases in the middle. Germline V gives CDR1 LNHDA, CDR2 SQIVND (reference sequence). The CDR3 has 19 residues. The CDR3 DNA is TGTGCCAGTGGCACCCGGGACATCTCTCGAGGGAAAATGAACACTGAAGCTTTCTTT. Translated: CASGTRDISRGKMNTEAFF.

CDR3 nucleotide sequence: TGTGCCAGCAGCTTAAGTCTAGCGGGGGACAATGAGCAGTTCTTC. Residues: CASSLSLAGDNEQFF. The V call is TRBV7-3, the J call TRBJ2-1; TRBD2 matches at 10 bases. The V and J ends lost 1 base and 5 bases, in that order; junction bases with no gene match: 2. The CDR3 has 15 amino acids. CDR1 is SGHTA, CDR2 FQGTGA, per germline.

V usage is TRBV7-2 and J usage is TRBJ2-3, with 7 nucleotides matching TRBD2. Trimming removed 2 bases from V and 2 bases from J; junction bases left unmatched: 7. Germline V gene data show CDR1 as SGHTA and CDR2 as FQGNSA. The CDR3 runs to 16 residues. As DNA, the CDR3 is TGTGCCAGCAGCTTAATGGCGGGGGTTTCCACAGATACGCAGTATTTT. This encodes CASSLMAGVSTDTQYF.

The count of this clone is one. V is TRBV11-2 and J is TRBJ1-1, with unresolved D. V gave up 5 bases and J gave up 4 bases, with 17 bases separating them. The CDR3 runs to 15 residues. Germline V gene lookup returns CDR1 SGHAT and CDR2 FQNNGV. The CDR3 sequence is CASSEHSGEGTEAFF. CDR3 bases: TGTGCCAGCAGCGAACACAGTGGGGAGGGCACTGAAGCTTTCTTT.

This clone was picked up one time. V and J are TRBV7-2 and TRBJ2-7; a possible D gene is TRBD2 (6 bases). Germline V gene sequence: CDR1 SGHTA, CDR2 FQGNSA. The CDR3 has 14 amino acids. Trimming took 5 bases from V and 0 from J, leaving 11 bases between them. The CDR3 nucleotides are TGTGCCAGCAGCCGTGCGGGACGCTCCTACGAGCAGTACTTC. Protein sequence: CASSRAGRSYEQYF.

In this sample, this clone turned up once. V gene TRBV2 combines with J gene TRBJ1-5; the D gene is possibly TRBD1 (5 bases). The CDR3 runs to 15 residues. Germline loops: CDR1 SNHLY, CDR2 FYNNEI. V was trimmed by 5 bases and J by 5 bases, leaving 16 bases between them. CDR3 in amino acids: CASSLSGGDHQPQHF. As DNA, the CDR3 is TGTGCCAGCAGTCTCAGTGGAGGGGATCATCAGCCCCAGCATTTT.

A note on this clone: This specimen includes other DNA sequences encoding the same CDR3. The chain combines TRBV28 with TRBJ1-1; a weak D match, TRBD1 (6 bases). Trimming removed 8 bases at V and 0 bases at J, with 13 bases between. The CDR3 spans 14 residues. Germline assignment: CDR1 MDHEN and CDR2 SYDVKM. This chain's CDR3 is CASEQGPLNTEAFF. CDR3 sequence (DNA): TGTGCCAGCGAACAGGGTCCTCTGAACACTGAAGCTTTCTTT.

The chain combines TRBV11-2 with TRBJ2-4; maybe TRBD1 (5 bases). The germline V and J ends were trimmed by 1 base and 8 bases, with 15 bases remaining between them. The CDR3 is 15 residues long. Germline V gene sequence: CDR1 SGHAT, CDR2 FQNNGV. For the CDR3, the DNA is TGTGCCAGCAGCTTAGGAAGCCAGGGTAACGACATTCAGTACTTC. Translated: CASSLGSQGNDIQYF.

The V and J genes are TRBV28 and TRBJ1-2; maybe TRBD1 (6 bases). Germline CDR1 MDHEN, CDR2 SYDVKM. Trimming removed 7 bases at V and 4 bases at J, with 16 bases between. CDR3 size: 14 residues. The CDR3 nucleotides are TGTGCCAGCAAACCCTCGACAGGCAGCTATGGCTACACCTTC. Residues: CASKPSTGSYGYTF.

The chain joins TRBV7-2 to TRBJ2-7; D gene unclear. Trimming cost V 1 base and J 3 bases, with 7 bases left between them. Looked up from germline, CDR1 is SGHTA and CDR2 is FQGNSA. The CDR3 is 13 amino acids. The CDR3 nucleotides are TGTGCCAGCAGCTTAGAAGAGGACTACGAGCAGTACTTC. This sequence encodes CASSLEEDYEQYF.